The 23 T cell receptor beta chains below all came from one sample that was sequenced in a study of human versus mouse CDR3 diversity and MHC coevolution. The repertoire was sequenced with immunoSEQ multiplex PCR; TCRdb's copy has only in-frame clones and lacks some. The data hold more than 55,000 clones, with approximately 94% observed a single time. Sequenced sample: naive CD4+ T cells from blood. The sample's subset: CD45RO-negative CD62L-positive naive CD4 T cells. The receptor set was obtained from a person aged 55-75 years in good health.

This chain joins TRBV5-4 and TRBJ2-5; weak D call: TRBD1 (6 bases). Per germline, CDR1 SGHNT and CDR2 YYREEE (reference sequence). This CDR3 has 16 residues. V shed 4 bases and J shed 5 bases, with 21 bases lying between them. The CDR3 sequence is CASSRGSGVSLETQYF. The CDR3 DNA reads as TGTGCCAGCAGCCGAGGTTCAGGGGTGTCCCTTGAGACCCAGTACTTC.

The chain couples TRBV12-5 to TRBJ2-5; 10 positions agree with TRBD2. From germline, CDR1 is LGHNT and CDR2 FRNRAP. This CDR3 has 17 amino acids. J lost 5 bases, V lost 0 bases, and 9 bases had no gene match. The CDR3 DNA follows: TGTGCTAGTGGTTTGGTACAACTAGCGGGAAGGAGTGAGACCCAGTACTTC. As protein: CASGLVQLAGRSETQYF.

V gene TRBV19 combines with J gene TRBJ1-1, with D maybe TRBD1 (6 bases). This CDR3 spans 16 amino acids. Trimming stripped 4 bases from V and 1 base from J, with 16 bases between. Germline CDR1 LNHDA, CDR2 SQIVND (reference sequence). CDR3 region: CASSRPQGRANTEAFF. CDR3 DNA: TGTGCCAGTAGTAGGCCTCAGGGGAGGGCGAACACTGAAGCTTTCTTT.

Only one count was recorded for this clone. V gene TRBV19 combines with J gene TRBJ1-2, with 7 bases lining up with TRBD1. The CDR3 loop spans 16 amino acids. V shed 6 bases, J shed 4 bases, and the junction held 14 bases outside the gene matches. Germline V CDR1 and CDR2: LNHDA, SQIVND (reference sequence). CDR3 DNA: TGTGCCAGTAGCACCGGGACAGCCAAATGGGGCTATGGCTACACCTTC. This sequence encodes CASSTGTAKWGYGYTF. Looking up the rest from reference TRBV19 and TRBJ1-2 gives the full variable domain: DGGITQSPKYLFRKEGQNVTLSCEQNLNHDAMYWYRQDPGQGLRLIYYSQIVNDFQKGDIAEGYSVSREKKESFPLTVTSAQKNPTAFYLCASSTGTAKWGYGYTFGSGTRLTVV.

This chain connects TRBV5-1 to TRBJ1-2; 7 bases match TRBD1. The CDR3 runs to 13 residues. Germline V lookup: CDR1 SGHRS, CDR2 YFSETQ. J was trimmed by 5 bases and V by 2 bases; bases with no gene match: 3. The CDR3 region is CASSLTGDYGYTF. CDR3 coding DNA: TGCGCCAGCAGCTTAACAGGGGATTATGGCTACACCTTC.

This clone was detected a few times. The gene calls are TRBV19 and TRBJ1-3; D is undetermined. In germline, CDR1 is LNHDA, CDR2 SQIVND (reference sequence). V was pared by 3 bases and J by 2 bases, with 11 bases between. The CDR3 is 15 amino acids. The CDR3 sequence: CASSMEPATGNTIYF. CDR3 DNA sequence: TGTGCCAGTAGTATGGAGCCAGCGACTGGAAACACCATATATTTT. Complete variable domain (other parts from reference TRBV19 and TRBJ1-3): DGGITQSPKYLFRKEGQNVTLSCEQNLNHDAMYWYRQDPGQGLRLIYYSQIVNDFQKGDIAEGYSVSREKKESFPLTVTSAQKNPTAFYLCASSMEPATGNTIYFGEGSWLTVV.

The chain couples TRBV5-4 to TRBJ2-3, with 9 bases identical to TRBD2. CDR3 length: 16 amino acids. Unmatched junction bases numbered 8, after V lost 3 bases and J lost 3 bases. Germline loops: CDR1 SGHNT, CDR2 YYREEE (reference sequence). CDR3 in amino acids: CASSYFSGSKTDTQYF. Here the CDR3 DNA reads TGTGCCAGCAGCTACTTTAGCGGGAGTAAAACAGATACGCAGTATTTT. The full variable domain, its missing parts supplied by reference TRBV5-4 and TRBJ2-3, is ETGVTQSPTHLIKTRGQQVTLRCSSQSGHNTVSWYQQALGQGPQFIFQYYREEENGRGNFPPRFSGLQFPNYSSELNVNALELDDSALYLCASSYFSGSKTDTQYFGPGTRLTVL.

The chain has TRBV15 and TRBJ2-1; 11 bases are shared with TRBD2. The CDR3 has 16 residues. The J segment lost 5 bases and the V segment lost 1 base, leaving 4 bases of the junction unmatched. CDR1 is LNHNV, CDR2 YYDKDF, per germline (reference sequence). For the CDR3, the DNA is TGTGCCACCAGCAGAGCTAGCGGGAGGAGGAACAATGAGCAGTTCTTC. Its translation: CATSRASGRRNNEQFF.

In this sample, this clone turned up once. The chain uses TRBV5-4 and TRBJ2-7, with 13 nucleotides matching TRBD2. Trimming took 0 bases from V and 1 from J; bases not matched to a gene: 1. Germline values: CDR1 SGHNT, CDR2 YYREEE (reference sequence). The CDR3 loop spans 16 amino acids. The DNA for the CDR3 is TGTGCCAGCAGCTTGGGGGGACTAGCGGGGTCCTACGAGCAGTACTTC. This translates into CASSLGGLAGSYEQYF.

The sample holds a few counts of this clone. The chain employs TRBV29-1 and TRBJ2-2; D not resolved. The V and J ends lost 5 bases and 1 base respectively, with 8 bases between them. This CDR3 spans 13 amino acids. CDR1 is SQVTM and CDR2 is ANQGSEA in the germline V gene. CDR3 coding DNA: TGCAGCGTTTCGGTCCAGAACACCGGGGAGCTGTTTTTT. Protein sequence: CSVSVQNTGELFF.

This chain connects TRBV7-3 to TRBJ2-3; the D gene is possibly TRBD2 (7 bases). The CDR3 is 16 amino acids. Per germline, CDR1 SGHTA and CDR2 FQGTGA. The V end lost 1 base, the J end lost 6 bases, and 17 bases lay between the germline ends. The chain's CDR3 is CASSLNPAGGLDTQYF. The CDR3 region has the DNA TGTGCCAGCAGCTTAAACCCAGCCGGGGGGCTTGATACGCAGTATTTT. Based on the CDR3 plus reference TRBV7-3 and TRBJ2-3, the full variable domain is GAGVSQTPSNKVTEKGKYVELRCDPISGHTALYWYRQSLGQGPEFLIYFQGTGAADDSGLPNDRFFAVRPEGSVSTLKIQRTERGDSAVYLCASSLNPAGGLDTQYFGPGTRLTVL.

This chain connects TRBV5-1 to TRBJ2-7; D perhaps matches TRBD2 (5 bases). The CDR3 is made up of 16 amino acids. V was cut by 1 base and J by 5 bases, with 19 bases left in between. The germline V gene has CDR1 SGHRS and CDR2 YFSETQ. CDR3 nucleotides: TGCGCCAGCAGCTTGTCGATCTCTAGCCTCCAGGACGAGCAGTACTTC. Residues: CASSLSISSLQDEQYF.

V and J are TRBV9 and TRBJ2-3, with D tentatively TRBD1 (6 bases). Germline CDR1 reads SGDLS; CDR2 reads YYNGEE. The CDR3 is 14 amino acids. Trimming took 3 bases from V and 5 from J, leaving 13 bases between them. The DNA for the CDR3 is TGTGCCAGCAGCGAACTACAGGGTCGAGATACGCAGTATTTT. The encoded protein is CASSELQGRDTQYF.

The genes are TRBV6-6 and TRBJ2-5, with a weak D call TRBD1 (6 bases). The CDR3 is 13 residues long. CDR1 is MNHNY, CDR2 SVGAGI, per germline (reference sequence). Between the trimmed V and J ends, which lost 4 bases and 2 bases, there was a span of 8 bases. The CDR3 is CASSFTGQETQYF. Here the CDR3 DNA reads TGTGCCAGCAGTTTCACAGGGCAAGAGACCCAGTACTTC.

V is TRBV7-3 and J is TRBJ2-5; possible D gene TRBD1, 6 bases. The CDR3 consists of 13 residues. V was trimmed by 4 bases and J by 3 bases, leaving 9 bases between them. CDR1 SGHTA and CDR2 FQGTGA come from the germline V gene. Here the CDR3 DNA reads TGTGCCAGCAGCTCCGGGACAAAAGAGACCCAGTACTTC. It yields the protein CASSSGTKETQYF.

This chain connects TRBV11-3 to TRBJ2-1, with TRBD1 identical over 8 bases. V lost 1 base, J lost 7 bases, and 9 bases stayed unmatched. The CDR3 runs to 16 residues. CDR1 and CDR2 (germline): SGHNT, YENEEA. Written as DNA, the CDR3 is TGTGCCAGCAGCTTAGTTTCGCAGGGGGCCTTGAATGAGCAGTTCTTC. It translates to CASSLVSQGALNEQFF.

The chain joins TRBV19 to TRBJ2-5, with 10 bases identical to TRBD1. This CDR3 region has 13 residues. V was pared by 3 bases and J by 12 bases, with 7 bases of the junction left unmatched. The germline V gene encodes CDR1 LNHDA and CDR2 SQIVND (reference sequence). The CDR3 DNA follows: TGTGCCAGTAGTATGGGGGACAGGGGCCTGGAGTACTTC. This codes for CASSMGDRGLEYF.

This chain links TRBV10-1 with TRBJ2-5; the match to TRBD1 covers 8 bases. V dropped 3 bases and J dropped 2; count of bases not matched to a gene: 2. This CDR3 is built from 14 residues. Per germline, CDR1 WNHNN and CDR2 SYGVQD (reference sequence). In DNA, the CDR3 is TGCGCCAGCAGTGACCGACAGGGGCAAGAGACCCAGTACTTC. Translating it yields CASSDRQGQETQYF.

V is TRBV30 and J is TRBJ1-6; D is undetermined. V shed 0 bases and J shed 6 bases, with 15 bases lying between them. Germline CDR1 is GTSNPN and CDR2 is SVGIG (reference sequence). This CDR3 region has 16 residues. CDR3 sequence: CAWSVLSPRLNSPLHF. CDR3 nucleotide sequence: TGTGCCTGGAGTGTACTGAGCCCGCGACTTAATTCACCCCTCCACTTT.

The genes are TRBV19 and TRBJ2-5, with 10 bases that match TRBD1. The J call may be incorrect, as the DNA end agrees better with TRBJ2-7. Germline CDR1 and CDR2: LNHDA and SQIVND (reference sequence). The CDR3 is made up of 15 amino acids. The CDR3 region is CASSHQGTGDYEQYF. CDR3 sequence (DNA): TGTGCCAGTAGCCATCAAGGGACAGGGGATTACGAGCAGTACTTC.

This clone has a single count. V and J are TRBV5-4 and TRBJ1-4; 8 nucleotides agree with TRBD1. Germline CDR1 and CDR2: SGHNT and YYREEE (reference sequence). The V gene end was trimmed by 4 bases and the J gene end by 8 bases; junction bases not matched to a gene: 7. This CDR3 is 14 amino acids long. The CDR3 loop reads CASSRTGGEEKLFF. The CDR3 DNA follows: TGTGCCAGCAGCCGTACAGGGGGGGAAGAAAAACTGTTTTTT.

The chain uses TRBV4-1 and TRBJ2-5, with TRBD2 as a possible D gene (5 bases). V lost 3 bases, J lost 4 bases, and 12 bases lay in between. The length of the CDR3 is 14 residues. Germline-derived CDR1 and CDR2 are MGHRA and YSYEKL. The CDR3 region has the DNA TGCGCCAGCAGCCAGCCCACTAGAAGAGAGACCCAGTACTTC. Amino acids: CASSQPTRRETQYF.

This clone was counted a single time. The chain is built from TRBV11-2 and TRBJ2-6; D perhaps matches TRBD2 (7 bases). Trimming took off 1 base at V and 0 bases at J, with 13 bases between the two ends. The CDR3 totals 18 residues. The germline CDR1 and CDR2 sequences are SGHAT and FQNNGV. DNA of the CDR3: TGTGCCAGCAGCTTAGTGGGAGGGGGTTACTCTGGGGCCAACGTCCTGACTTTC. It codes for CASSLVGGGYSGANVLTF.